A single T cell receptor beta chain is shown here with its context. Its antigen is not identified. PCR used 60 Vbeta primers and 13 Jbeta primers. Assay used: immunoSEQ multiplex PCR; TCRdb lists only in-frame clones, some missing. This repertoire shows 130,000 or so clones, more than 60% found once; its top ten account for approximately 1.5%. These data belong to a study of cytomegalovirus exposure and HLA in healthy donors. Study as a whole: Of the donors genotyped, approximately 400 in all, 75% to 85% fell in the Caucasian-associated ancestry cluster. Study-wide findings and caveats: Donors belonging to an Asian-associated ancestry cluster reportedly showed fewer N-insertions in productive TCRs than the approximately 680-donor mean, according to what a later analysis found. Another analysis was done later, and it associated over 15,000 TCR beta sequences with HLA alleles at 0.05 false discovery rate. Associated with cytomegalovirus, according to the listing, were around 160 TCR beta chains.

The germline V gene has CDR1 SQVTM and CDR2 ANQGSEA. Trimming pared 1 base from V and 7 bases from J, leaving 17 bases between. This CDR3 contains 14 residues. V gene TRBV29-1 combines with J gene TRBJ2-7; maybe TRBD2 (5 bases). The sequenced sample was PBMCs. This receptor was obtained from a woman between 18 and 30 years old in good health and CMV-seronegative. The CDR3 DNA sequence: TGCAGCGTTGAAGCAGGCGACCCGGGCGGGGAGCAGTACTTC. Encoded protein: CSVEAGDPGGEQYF.